These 21 T cell receptor beta chains came from one sample sequenced in a study of cytomegalovirus exposure and HLA in healthy donors. Primers for the PCR totalled 60 Vbeta and 13 Jbeta. Sequenced by immunoSEQ multiplex PCR; TCRdb stores in-frame clones only, minus some. The sample includes under 250,000 clones, roughly 80% of them seen just once. Sample: PBMCs. These receptors all stem from a man aged 50 to 60 in good health and CMV-seronegative.

The chain links TRBV2 to TRBJ2-7; 9 bases align to TRBD1. CDR3 length: 13 amino acids. J lost 4 bases, V lost 6 bases, and 4 bases had no gene match. Germline lookup yields CDR1 SNHLY and CDR2 FYNNEI. Here the CDR3 reads CASSRDRGYEQYF. The CDR3, as DNA: TGTGCCAGCAGCCGAGACAGGGGGTACGAGCAGTACTTC.

V gene TRBV2 combines with J gene TRBJ1-5; D not certain. Germline V gene data show CDR1 as SNHLY and CDR2 as FYNNEI. The CDR3 sequence is 15 residues long. V shed 4 bases and J shed 2 bases, with 12 bases lying between them. In DNA, the CDR3 is TGTGCCAGCAGTGGGGATGGGCGGGGCAATCAGCCCCAGCATTTT. Encoded protein: CASSGDGRGNQPQHF.

The rearrangement links TRBV5-1 to TRBJ2-7, with TRBD2 matching over 9 bases. Germline CDR1 SGHRS, CDR2 YFSETQ. CDR3 length equals 14 residues. V shed 0 bases and J 6 bases; nucleotides not matched to a gene: 4. The CDR3 loop is CASSLVSGRLEQYF. In DNA form, the CDR3 reads TGCGCCAGCAGCTTGGTCAGCGGGAGGCTCGAGCAGTACTTC.

This sequence joins TRBV10-3 and TRBJ2-5; 12 bases align to TRBD2. The V segment lost 5 bases and the J segment 2 bases; nucleotides outside the gene matches: 3. The CDR3 runs to 15 residues. CDR1 and CDR2 from the germline V gene are ENHRY and SYGVKD. CDR3 loop: CAISTGTSGQETQYF. Written as DNA, the CDR3 is TGTGCCATCAGTACTGGGACTAGCGGGCAAGAGACCCAGTACTTC.

The genes are TRBV4-2 and TRBJ2-5, with TRBD1 identical over 9 bases. The DNA matches TRBJ2-7 better at its end, which makes the J call doubtful. The germline CDR1 and CDR2 sequences are LGHNA and YNFKEQ. There are 17 residues in the CDR3. The CDR3 is CASSQVLLGQGSYEQYF. As DNA, the CDR3 is TGTGCCAGCAGCCAAGTTTTATTGGGACAGGGATCCTACGAGCAGTACTTC.

The CDR3 DNA sequence: TGTGCCAGCAGCGTAGAAAGGGGCGTGAATGAGCAGTTCTTC. Its protein is CASSVERGVNEQFF. The chain recombines TRBV9 with TRBJ2-1; possible D gene TRBD1, 5 bases. CDR1 and CDR2 (germline): SGDLS, YYNGEE. The length of the CDR3 is 14 residues. V was shortened by 0 bases and J by 7 bases, with 11 bases between the two germline ends. The full variable domain, in which reference TRBV9 and TRBJ2-1 provide the parts outside the CDR3, is DSGVTQTPKHLITATGQRVTLRCSPRSGDLSVYWYQQSLDQGLQFLIQYYNGEERAKGNILERFSAQQFPDLHSELNLSSLELGDSALYFCASSVERGVNEQFFGPGTRLTVL.

The chain has TRBV2 and TRBJ2-5, with 7 positions matching TRBD2. Germline CDR1 SNHLY, CDR2 FYNNEI. This CDR3 has 13 residues. With V trimmed by 10 bases and J by 3 bases, 8 bases remained unmatched. CDR3 DNA: TGTGCCACCATTGGGAGGGAGAAAGAGACCCAGTACTTC. Protein product: CATIGREKETQYF.

This clone was recorded a few times. The chain is built from TRBV30 and TRBJ1-6; TRBD1 matches at 7 bases. V shed 4 bases and J 0 bases; nucleotides not matched to a gene: 9. Per the germline V gene, CDR1 is GTSNPN and CDR2 is SVGIG (reference sequence). This CDR3 region has 17 residues. CDR3 sequence (DNA): TGTGCCTGGATGCCGGGACAGTTGAGCTCCTATAATTCACCCCTCCACTTT. Its translation: CAWMPGQLSSYNSPLHF.

The CDR3 coding sequence is TGTGCCAGCAGTTTGATGCGAAATCAGCCCCAGCATTTT. This gives the protein CASSLMRNQPQHF. The V and J genes are TRBV27 and TRBJ1-5; unclear D gene. In germline, CDR1 is MNHEY, CDR2 SMNVEV (reference sequence). With 3 bases removed from V and 4 bases from J, the gap between germline ends came to 7 bases. The CDR3 is made up of 13 amino acids.

The V call is TRBV30, the J call TRBJ1-5; 7 nucleotides agree with TRBD1. This CDR3 has 15 amino acids. V trimming: 0 bases; J trimming: 0 bases; junction bases outside the gene matches: 2. CDR1 is GTSNPN and CDR2 is SVGIG in the germline V gene (reference sequence). This CDR3 is CAWSVGQVSNQPQHF. CDR3 in DNA: TGTGCCTGGAGTGTAGGACAGGTTAGCAATCAGCCCCAGCATTTT.

This chain links TRBV9 with TRBJ1-1, with 7 bases aligning to TRBD1. CDR3 size: 15 residues. Germline CDR1 SGDLS, CDR2 YYNGEE. V lost 4 bases to trimming and J lost 3 bases; unmatched junction nucleotides: 9. The CDR3 loop reads CASSTSTGRDTEAFF. In DNA form, the CDR3 reads TGTGCCAGCAGCACCTCGACAGGGCGGGACACTGAAGCTTTCTTT. The full variable domain, in which reference TRBV9 and TRBJ1-1 provide the parts outside the CDR3, is DSGVTQTPKHLITATGQRVTLRCSPRSGDLSVYWYQQSLDQGLQFLIQYYNGEERAKGNILERFSAQQFPDLHSELNLSSLELGDSALYFCASSTSTGRDTEAFFGQGTRLTVV.

DNA for the CDR3: TGTGCCAGCACGTCAACTAGCGGGACTCTTCCCTACGAGCAGTACTTC. Translated: CASTSTSGTLPYEQYF. The chain combines TRBV11-2 with TRBJ2-7, with 10 positions matching TRBD2. The CDR3 is 16 residues long. Germline-derived CDR1 and CDR2 are SGHAT and FQNNGV. Trimming cost V 7 bases and J 2 bases; bases outside gene matches: 11. The variable domain in full, completed from reference TRBV11-2 and TRBJ2-7, reads EAGVAQSPRYKIIEKRQSVAFWCNPISGHATLYWYQQILGQGPKLLIQFQNNGVVDDSQLPKDRFSAERLKGVDSTLKIQPAKLEDSAVYLCASTSTSGTLPYEQYFGPGTRLTVT.

Details on this clone: Other DNA sequences of this sample code for an identical CDR3. V gene TRBV6-5 combines with J gene TRBJ2-2, with D possibly matching TRBD2 (5 bases). The germline gives CDR1 MNHEY, CDR2 SVGAGI. The CDR3 runs to 15 residues. V lost 2 bases and J 5 bases, leaving 12 bases between the germline ends. The CDR3 DNA reads TGTGCCAGCAGTTACGCAGGTACGGGGACCGGGGAGCTGTTTTTT. Its translation: CASSYAGTGTGELFF.

This chain connects TRBV30 to TRBJ1-4; 8 bases agree with TRBD1. The J segment lost 9 bases and the V segment lost 4 bases, leaving 7 bases of the junction unmatched. Germline V lookup: CDR1 GTSNPN, CDR2 SVGIG (reference sequence). This CDR3 spans 13 amino acids. CDR3 DNA: TGTGCCTGGAAGTCCCAGGGGGCGAAAAAACTGTTTTTT. Its translation: CAWKSQGAKKLFF.

The V gene is TRBV28, the J gene TRBJ2-4; D is ambiguous. V dropped 7 bases and J dropped 0 bases, with 10 bases sitting between them. The CDR3 spans 14 residues. The V gene's germline CDR1 is MDHEN and CDR2 SYDVKM. CDR3 residues: CASTRRVAKNIQYF. CDR3 coding DNA: TGTGCCAGCACCCGACGGGTAGCCAAAAACATTCAGTACTTC.

The chain couples TRBV27 to TRBJ1-3, with TRBD1 as a possible D gene (6 bases). CDR3 length equals 15 residues. The V end lost 2 bases, the J end lost 4 bases, and 12 bases lay between the germline ends. Germline assignment: CDR1 MNHEY and CDR2 SMNVEV (reference sequence). The CDR3 region is CASSLMGAKGNTIYF. CDR3 nucleotide sequence: TGTGCCAGCAGTTTAATGGGGGCGAAGGGAAACACCATATATTTT.

The gene calls are TRBV11-1 and TRBJ2-5, with TRBD1 identical over 7 bases. The better agreement between TRBJ2-7 and the DNA end casts doubt on the J call. Germline V gives CDR1 SGHAT, CDR2 FQDESV (reference sequence). The CDR3 covers 15 residues. The CDR3 spells CASSRDRAYAYEQYF. In DNA, the CDR3 is TGTGCCAGCAGCCGCGACAGGGCCTACGCCTACGAGCAGTACTTC.

The V call is TRBV30, the J call TRBJ1-1, with D uncertain. V lost 4 bases and J lost 0, with 6 bases in between. The CDR3 runs to 12 residues. CDR1 is GTSNPN and CDR2 is SVGIG in the germline V gene (reference sequence). Here the CDR3 reads CAWTPLNTEAFF. CDR3 nucleotides: TGTGCCTGGACTCCCCTGAACACTGAAGCTTTCTTT.

The V gene is TRBV9, the J gene TRBJ2-2; 10 bases agree with TRBD2. Germline V CDR1 and CDR2: SGDLS, YYNGEE. J lost 6 bases, V lost 2 bases, and 10 bases had no gene match. The CDR3 sequence is 17 residues long. The CDR3 DNA sequence: TGTGCCAGCAGCGTTTCTAGCGGGAGCGTAATCGCCGGGGAGCTGTTTTTT. The encoded protein is CASSVSSGSVIAGELFF.

J is TRBJ1-2 and V is TRBV6-6, with TRBD1 matching over 8 bases. This CDR3 has 13 residues. Trimming took 6 bases from V and 4 from J; bases not matched to a gene: 4. Germline assignment: CDR1 MNHNY and CDR2 SVGAGI (reference sequence). CDR3 region: CASRQGEGYGYTF. CDR3 sequence (DNA): TGTGCCAGCAGACAGGGGGAAGGCTATGGCTACACCTTC.

The genes are TRBV19 and TRBJ2-7; a weak D match, TRBD2 (5 bases). This CDR3 region has 13 residues. V was clipped by 3 bases and J by 5 bases, with 11 bases between them. Germline-derived CDR1 and CDR2 are LNHDA and SQIVND (reference sequence). The chain's CDR3 is CASSMNRGDEQYF. CDR3 coding DNA: TGTGCCAGTAGTATGAATCGGGGAGACGAGCAGTACTTC.